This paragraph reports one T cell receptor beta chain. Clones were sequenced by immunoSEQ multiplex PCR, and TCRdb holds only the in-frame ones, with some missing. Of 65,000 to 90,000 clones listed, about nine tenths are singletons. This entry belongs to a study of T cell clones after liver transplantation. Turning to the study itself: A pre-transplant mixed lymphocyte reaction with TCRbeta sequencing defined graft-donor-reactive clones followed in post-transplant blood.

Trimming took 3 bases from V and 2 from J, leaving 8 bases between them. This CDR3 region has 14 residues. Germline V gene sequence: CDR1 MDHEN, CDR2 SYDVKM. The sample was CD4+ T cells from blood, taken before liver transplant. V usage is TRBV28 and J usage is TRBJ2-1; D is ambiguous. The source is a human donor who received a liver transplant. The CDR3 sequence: CASSFAVAYNEQFF. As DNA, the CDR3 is TGTGCCAGCAGTTTCGCGGTAGCCTACAATGAGCAGTTCTTC.